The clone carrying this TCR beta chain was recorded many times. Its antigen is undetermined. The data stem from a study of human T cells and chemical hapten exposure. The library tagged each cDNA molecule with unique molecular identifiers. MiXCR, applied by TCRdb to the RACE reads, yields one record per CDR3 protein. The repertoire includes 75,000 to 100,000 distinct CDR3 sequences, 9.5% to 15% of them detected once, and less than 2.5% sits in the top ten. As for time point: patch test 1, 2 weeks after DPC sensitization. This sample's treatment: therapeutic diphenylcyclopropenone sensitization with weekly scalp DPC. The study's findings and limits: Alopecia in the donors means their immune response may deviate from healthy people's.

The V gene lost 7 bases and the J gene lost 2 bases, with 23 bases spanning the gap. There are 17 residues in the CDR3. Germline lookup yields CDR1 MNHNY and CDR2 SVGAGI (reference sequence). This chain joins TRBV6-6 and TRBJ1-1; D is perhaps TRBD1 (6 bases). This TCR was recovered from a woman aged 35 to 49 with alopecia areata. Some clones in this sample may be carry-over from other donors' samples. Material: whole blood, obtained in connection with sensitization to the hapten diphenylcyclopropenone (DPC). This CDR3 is CASTKLGAPNPNTEAFF. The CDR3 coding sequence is TGTGCCAGCACCAAACTGGGGGCCCCAAACCCCAACACTGAAGCTTTCTTT.